Described below is a single TCR beta chain sequence and its context. Authors' analysis steps: From reference gene primer amplification, estimates of nucleated cell counts were derived. Generated by immunoSEQ multiplex PCR, the TCRdb table keeps only in-frame clones and is missing some. V and J calls and clone size are copied from that table; D and trimming were computed from the DNA. In the table there are over 70,000 clones, about 88% of which are singletons. The germline CDR1 and CDR2 sequences are MGHDK and SYGVNS. The CDR3 runs 18 residues. Trimming at V came to 4 bases and at J to 4 bases, leaving 15 bases not matched to a gene. This entry is derived from a study of blood T cell repertoires in COVID-19. Overall study context: Samples of COVID-19 (acute and convalescent) were obtained from the United States, Italy and Spain. Nucleic acid was either cDNA or gDNA, and it came from T cells, B-cell-depleted T cells, or PBMCs.

Enrolled during active infection, Seattle patients were then followed longitudinally. Sequencing was carried out using peripheral blood. The gene calls are TRBV25-1 and TRBJ2-1, with 8 bases lining up with TRBD1. The sequence derives from a man in his sixties with COVID-19, enrolled during active disease. The CDR3 region is CASSANPGQAKGYNEQFF. CDR3 DNA: TGTGCCAGCAGTGCCAATCCGGGACAGGCAAAGGGATACAATGAGCAGTTCTTC. Full variable domain (missing parts from reference TRBV25-1 and TRBJ2-1): EADIYQTPRYLVIGTGKKITLECSQTMGHDKMYWYQQDPGMELHLIHYSYGVNSTEKGDLSSESTVSRIRTEHFPLTLESARPSHTSQYLCASSANPGQAKGYNEQFFGPGTRLTVL.